The clone carrying this T cell receptor beta chain was detected a few times. After removal of 6 bases from V and 5 bases from J, the junction contained 17 bases not matched to a gene. Per the germline V gene, CDR1 is DFQATT and CDR2 is SNEGSKA (reference sequence). This CDR3 spans 16 amino acids. As for time point: blood at routine non-recurrence follow-up after resection. The sequenced material consisted of unsorted whole RNA from tumor, nontumor lung or frozen PBMC. The sample belongs to a study of spatial heterogeneity in lung cancer. Study in general: Sequencing of follow-up PBMC samples took place when they were available, at a median of roughly 2 years after resection.

Each molecule of TCR cDNA was tagged with one unique molecular identifier. MiXCR was run by TCRdb on the 5' RACE reads, yielding one entry per CDR3 protein. The table has fewer than 25,000 distinct CDR3 sequences, about a tenth seen once. This sample comprised PBMCs, obtained at follow-up. The clonotype comes from a male donor with early-stage non-small cell lung cancer. This rearrangement joins TRBV20-1 to TRBJ2-5, with TRBD2 matching over 8 bases. The CDR3 is CSARVIMSGGPETQYF. CDR3 in DNA: TGCAGTGCCAGGGTCATCATGTCGGGGGGGCCCGAGACCCAGTACTTC.